The 17 T cell receptor beta chains reported below all come from one sample, sequenced in a study of blood T cell repertoires in COVID-19. Assay used: immunoSEQ multiplex PCR; TCRdb lists only in-frame clones, some missing. The sample includes tens of thousands of clones, about 80% of them seen just once. Sequencing was done on a sample of peripheral blood. Every receptor here comes from a man aged 65-85 years with active COVID-19.

The chain uses TRBV4-1 and TRBJ2-7, with 10 bases aligning to TRBD1. V lost 1 base and J lost 2; bases outside the gene matches: 5. In germline, CDR1 is MGHRA, CDR2 YSYEKL. The CDR3 is 16 residues long. The CDR3 here is CASSQGPGQGTYEQYF. The CDR3 nucleotides read TGCGCCAGCAGCCAAGGTCCGGGACAGGGGACCTACGAGCAGTACTTC.

The chain carries TRBV7-2 and TRBJ2-1; 11 bases agree with TRBD2. This CDR3 is 16 amino acids long. The germline gives CDR1 SGHTA, CDR2 FQGNSA. Trimming at V came to 4 bases and at J to 8 bases, leaving 10 bases not matched to a gene. CDR3 amino acids: CASSSQLAGAIDEQFF. The CDR3 DNA sequence: TGTGCCAGCAGCTCACAACTAGCGGGGGCCATCGATGAGCAGTTCTTC. Combining the CDR3 with reference TRBV7-2 and TRBJ2-1 gives the whole variable domain GAGVSQSPSNKVTEKGKDVELRCDPISGHTALYWYRQSLGQGLEFLIYFQGNSAPDKSGLPSDRFSAERTGGSVSTLTIQRTQQEDSAVYLCASSSQLAGAIDEQFFGPGTRLTVL.

The chain joins TRBV19 to TRBJ1-1; the match to TRBD1 covers 9 bases. The ends lost 3 bases at V and 6 bases at J; junction bases unmatched: 5. The CDR3 is 14 residues long. Germline CDR1 reads LNHDA; CDR2 reads SQIVND (reference sequence). CDR3 loop: CASSISGQGSEAFF. The CDR3 coding sequence is TGTGCCAGTAGTATTAGTGGACAGGGGTCTGAAGCTTTCTTT.

The chain uses TRBV10-3 and TRBJ1-1, with TRBD1 as a possible D gene (5 bases). The germline gives CDR1 ENHRY, CDR2 SYGVKD. The CDR3 extends over 19 amino acids. V gave up 3 bases and J gave up 5 bases, with 28 bases separating them. The CDR3 sequence is CAISDEPPLKVGGITEAFF. The DNA for the CDR3 is TGTGCCATCAGTGACGAACCCCCGTTGAAAGTTGGGGGGATTACTGAAGCTTTCTTT.

The count of this clone is one. The chain carries TRBV29-1 and TRBJ2-6; possibly TRBD1 for D (6 bases). Trimming cost V 6 bases and J 0 bases, with 9 bases left between them. Germline-derived CDR1 and CDR2 are SQVTM and ANQGSEA. The CDR3 loop spans 14 amino acids. The CDR3, as DNA: TGCAGCGTCCTCAGGGGCTCTGGGGCCAACGTCCTGACTTTC. Translation gives CSVLRGSGANVLTF.

The chain carries TRBV7-3 and TRBJ1-6, with 7 bases matching TRBD1. The CDR3 consists of 14 residues. J was trimmed by 7 bases and V by 4 bases; bases with no gene match: 4. Germline V gene sequence: CDR1 SGHTA, CDR2 FQGTGA. CDR3 nucleotides: TGTGCCAGCAGCTCCGGGACAGACAATTCACCCCTCCACTTT. Amino acid sequence: CASSSGTDNSPLHF.

This chain uses TRBV10-3 with TRBJ2-7; 10 bases are shared with TRBD1. This CDR3 is 17 amino acids long. V was clipped by 0 bases and J by 4 bases; unmatched bases: 9. Germline V gene lookup returns CDR1 ENHRY and CDR2 SYGVKD. The CDR3 DNA is TGTGCCATCAGTGAGTCGTTGACAGGGGGCGTCTTGTACGAGCAGTACTTC. It yields the protein CAISESLTGGVLYEQYF.

This chain uses TRBV28 with TRBJ2-7, with 8 bases fitting TRBD1. Germline loops: CDR1 MDHEN, CDR2 SYDVKM. After removal of 4 bases from V and 1 base from J, the junction contained 9 bases not matched to a gene. The CDR3 is made up of 16 amino acids. The CDR3 DNA is TGTGCCAGCAGTTATCGGGCCCGGACAGGGTCCTACGAGCAGTACTTC. Translation: CASSYRARTGSYEQYF. Filled out from reference TRBV28 and TRBJ2-7, the complete variable domain reads DVKVTQSSRYLVKRTGEKVFLECVQDMDHENMFWYRQDPGLGLRLIYFSYDVKMKEKGDIPEGYSVSREKKERFSLILESASTNQTSMYLCASSYRARTGSYEQYFGPGTRLTVT.

The V gene is TRBV4-2, the J gene TRBJ2-7; 9 bases are shared with TRBD1. The CDR3 length is 15 residues. Trimming removed 4 bases from V and 6 bases from J; junction bases left unmatched: 10. The germline CDR1 and CDR2 sequences are LGHNA and YNFKEQ. CDR3 DNA sequence: TGTGCCAGCAGCCGGTGGGGACAGGGTGTTGGCGAGCAGTACTTC. Its protein product is CASSRWGQGVGEQYF.

The chain uses TRBV9 and TRBJ2-2; D is possibly TRBD2 (5 bases). Trimming took 0 bases from V and 4 from J, leaving 13 bases between them. The CDR3 runs to 16 residues. Germline V gene sequence: CDR1 SGDLS, CDR2 YYNGEE. CDR3 DNA sequence: TGTGCCAGCAGCGTAGCGGTCGGGGAAGTCACCGGGGAGCTGTTTTTT. It translates to CASSVAVGEVTGELFF.

The chain uses TRBV21-1 and TRBJ1-5; TRBD1, the table's D call, was not compared with the DNA. TRBV21-1 is tagged as a pseudogene. The CDR3 runs 15 residues. CDR3 DNA: TGTGCCAGCAGCAAAGGGACAGGGGGTAATCAGCCCCAGCATTTT. It specifies CASSKGTGGNQPQHF.

The CDR3 DNA is TGTGCCAGCAGTTTCGCTGGGACAGTTGGATCCTACGAGCAGTACTTC. Its translation: CASSFAGTVGSYEQYF. This chain joins TRBV27 and TRBJ2-7; TRBD1 aligns across 7 bases. The J segment lost 1 base and the V segment lost 3 bases, leaving 9 bases of the junction unmatched. In germline, CDR1 is MNHEY, CDR2 SMNVEV (reference sequence). This CDR3 is built from 16 residues.

The J gene is TRBJ2-5, the V gene TRBV6-5; 10 nucleotides match TRBD1. Germline V lookup: CDR1 MNHEY, CDR2 SVGAGI. The CDR3 spans 14 residues. J lost 6 bases, V lost 5 bases, and 6 bases had no gene match. The CDR3 region has the DNA TGTGCCAGCAGTCAGACAGGGGGCGTACAGACCCAGTACTTC. Translation gives CASSQTGGVQTQYF.

This chain links TRBV10-1 with TRBJ1-1, with 7 bases lining up with TRBD1. V lost 10 bases and J lost 5; bases outside the gene matches: 7. The germline CDR1 and CDR2 sequences are WNHNN and SYGVQD (reference sequence). The CDR3 has 12 residues. In DNA form, the CDR3 reads TGCGCCAAACCGACAGGGAGTACTGAAGCTTTCTTT. This codes for CAKPTGSTEAFF.

Of note for this clone: This is likely a read error, given that the CDR3 carries no conserved phenylalanine or tryptophan at its end. It is unclear where the CDR3 begins or ends on the DNA, so no DNA is shown, and the CDR3 is as TCRdb lists it. The rearrangement uses TRBV7-2 and TRBJ2-7; no DNA check was done on the table's D call, TRBD1. Both ends counted, the CDR3 spans 12 residues. Germline CDR1 is SGHTA and CDR2 is FQGNSA. CDR3 loop: CASSPVGTSLFI.

This chain uses TRBV7-9 with TRBJ1-3; 7 nucleotides match TRBD1. The V gene's germline CDR1 is SEHNR and CDR2 FQNEAQ (reference sequence). The CDR3 spans 14 residues. V trimming: 2 bases; J trimming: 4 bases; junction bases outside the gene matches: 2. The chain's CDR3 is CASSLPDRGNTIYF. CDR3 nucleotides: TGTGCCAGCAGCTTACCGGACAGGGGAAACACCATATATTTT.

This chain joins TRBV19 and TRBJ1-1; D remains unclear. CDR1 LNHDA and CDR2 SQIVND come from the germline V gene (reference sequence). The CDR3 is made up of 13 amino acids. The V and J ends lost 3 bases and 2 bases respectively, with 7 bases between them. DNA of the CDR3: TGTGCCAGTAGTATTAGTGTTAACACTGAAGCTTTCTTT. It is translated as CASSISVNTEAFF.